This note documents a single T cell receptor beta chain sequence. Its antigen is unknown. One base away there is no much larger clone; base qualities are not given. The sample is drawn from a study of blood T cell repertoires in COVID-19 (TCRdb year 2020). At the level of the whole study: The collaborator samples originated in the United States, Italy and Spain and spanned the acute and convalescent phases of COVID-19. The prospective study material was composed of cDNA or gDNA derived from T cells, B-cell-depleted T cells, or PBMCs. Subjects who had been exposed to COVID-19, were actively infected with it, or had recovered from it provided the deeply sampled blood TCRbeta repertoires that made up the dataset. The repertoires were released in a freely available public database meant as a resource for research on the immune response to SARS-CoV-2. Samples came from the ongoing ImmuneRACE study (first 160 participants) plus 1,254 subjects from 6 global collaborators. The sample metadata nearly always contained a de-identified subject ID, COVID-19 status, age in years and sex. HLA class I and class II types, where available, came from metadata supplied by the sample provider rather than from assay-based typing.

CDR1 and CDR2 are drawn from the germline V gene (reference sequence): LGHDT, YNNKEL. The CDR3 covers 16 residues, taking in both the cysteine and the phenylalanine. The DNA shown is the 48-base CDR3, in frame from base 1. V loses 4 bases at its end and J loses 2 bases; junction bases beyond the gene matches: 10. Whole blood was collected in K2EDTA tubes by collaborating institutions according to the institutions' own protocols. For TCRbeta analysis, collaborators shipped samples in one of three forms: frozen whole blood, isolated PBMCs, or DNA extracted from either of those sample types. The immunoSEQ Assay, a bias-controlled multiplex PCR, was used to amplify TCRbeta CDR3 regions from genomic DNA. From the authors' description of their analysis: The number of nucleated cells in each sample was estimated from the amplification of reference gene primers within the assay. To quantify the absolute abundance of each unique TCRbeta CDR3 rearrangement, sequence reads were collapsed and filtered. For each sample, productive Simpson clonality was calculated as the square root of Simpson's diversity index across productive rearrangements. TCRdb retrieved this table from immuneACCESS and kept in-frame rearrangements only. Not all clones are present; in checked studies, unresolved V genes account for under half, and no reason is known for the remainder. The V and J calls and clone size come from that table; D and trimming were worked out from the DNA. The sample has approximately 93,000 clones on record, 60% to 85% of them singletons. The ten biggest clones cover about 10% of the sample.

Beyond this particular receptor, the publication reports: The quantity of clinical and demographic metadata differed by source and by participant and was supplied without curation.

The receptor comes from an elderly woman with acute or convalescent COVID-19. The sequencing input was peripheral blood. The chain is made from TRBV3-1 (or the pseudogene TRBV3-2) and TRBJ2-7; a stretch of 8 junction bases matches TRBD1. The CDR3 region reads CASSPQGASVPYEQYF. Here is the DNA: TGTGCCAGCAGCCCCCAGGGGGCATCCGTCCCCTACGAGCAGTACTTC.